These T cell receptor beta chains were read from a single sample in a study of shared clonotypes between healthy human individuals. Profiled with immunoSEQ multiplex PCR; TCRdb holds only in-frame clones, not every one. The sample lists around 2,100,000 clones; approximately 94% were seen once. The sequenced material came from naive CD8+ T cells sorted from blood. Receptors originate from a young man in good health. Each CDR3 is given with its conserved first and last residue. The D gene is left open where the match is weak. Size is omitted from some rows. Given values are once, few, many or a class for expanded clones.

d_call,clone_size,v_call,j_call,cdr3_aa,cdr3_nt
TRBD2,NA,TRBV7-3,TRBJ2-3,CASSPGTSGGDTQYF,TGTGCCAGCAGCCCCGGGACTAGCGGGGGTGATACGCAGTATTTT
NA,NA,TRBV13,TRBJ1-3,CASSPRVWESSGNTIYF,TGTGCCAGCAGCCCCCGCGTTTGGGAGAGCTCTGGAAACACCATATATTTT
NA,NA,TRBV30,TRBJ2-1,CAWNPGNEQFF,TGTGCCTGGAATCCGGGGAATGAGCAGTTCTTC
TRBD2,few,TRBV6-1,TRBJ2-7,CASSGGDGYEQYF,TGTGCCAGCAGCGGGGGGGACGGCTACGAGCAGTACTTC
NA,NA,TRBV4-1,TRBJ1-4,CASSQDMNEKLFF,TGCGCCAGCAGCCAAGATATGAACGAAAAACTGTTTTTT
NA,NA,TRBV7-9,TRBJ2-7,CASSDPGPLGGYEQYF,TGTGCCAGCAGCGACCCGGGACCTCTTGGAGGGTACGAGCAGTACTTC
NA,NA,TRBV2,TRBJ1-5,CASSEGFSNQPQHF,TGTGCCAGCAGTGAGGGATTTAGCAATCAGCCCCAGCATTTT
NA,once,TRBV29-1,TRBJ2-1,CSATGGNSEQFF,TGCAGCGCTACTGGAGGGAATAGTGAGCAGTTCTTC
NA,NA,TRBV27,TRBJ2-7,CASSLAGAAYEQYF,TGTGCCAGCAGTTTGGCCGGGGCAGCCTACGAGCAGTACTTC
NA,NA,TRBV29-1,TRBJ2-1,CSVITTTSRNEQFF,TGCAGCGTTATCACTACGACCAGTCGGAATGAGCAGTTCTTC
TRBD1,once,TRBV12-5,TRBJ1-1,CASGLVAQGEGTEAFF,TGTGCTAGTGGTTTGGTAGCCCAGGGGGAAGGGACTGAAGCTTTCTTT
NA,few,TRBV27,TRBJ1-1,CASSSAGGSEAFF,TGTGCCAGCAGTTCGGCCGGTGGGAGTGAAGCTTTCTTT
TRBD1,NA,TRBV6-1,TRBJ2-7,CASSLPRDSAYEQYF,TGTGCCAGCAGCTTACCCCGGGACAGTGCCTACGAGCAGTACTTC
NA,NA,TRBV9,TRBJ2-7,CASSVAPGSSYEQYF,TGTGCCAGCAGCGTAGCTCCGGGGAGCTCCTACGAGCAGTACTTC
NA,NA,TRBV11-2,TRBJ1-5,CASSPVGLQGRKQPQHF,TGTGCCAGCAGCCCAGTAGGATTACAGGGTAGGAAACAGCCCCAGCATTTT
NA,NA,TRBV4-1,TRBJ1-5,CASSQREGDQPQHF,TGCGCCAGCAGCCAACGTGAGGGGGATCAGCCCCAGCATTTT
NA,NA,TRBV10-2,TRBJ1-2,CASSGEPREGYTF,TGCGCCAGCAGTGGGGAACCCAGGGAGGGCTACACCTTC
TRBD2,NA,TRBV6-5,TRBJ2-3,CASSDGGTNGDTQYF,TGTGCCAGCAGCGATGGGGGGACTAACGGGGATACGCAGTATTTT
NA,NA,TRBV7-2,TRBJ2-3,CASSSYGWADTQYF,TGTGCCAGCAGCTCCTACGGTTGGGCTGATACGCAGTATTTT
NA,NA,TRBV19,TRBJ1-6,CASSIGGRYHF,TGTGCCAGTAGTATAGGGGGACGTTACCACTTT
TRBD1,NA,TRBV6-5,TRBJ2-7,CASSSGQGDDEQYF,TGTGCCAGCAGTTCCGGACAGGGGGACGACGAGCAGTACTTC
NA,NA,TRBV14,TRBJ2-7,CASSPGGYEQYF,TGTGCCAGCAGCCCTGGCGGCTACGAGCAGTACTTC
TRBD2,NA,TRBV28,TRBJ2-3,CASSLASGVTTDTQYF,TGTGCCAGCAGTTTGGCTAGCGGGGTTACCACAGATACGCAGTATTTT
TRBD1,NA,TRBV2,TRBJ1-5,CASRTDRGLNQPQHF,TGTGCCAGCAGAACCGACAGGGGACTAAATCAGCCCCAGCATTTT